What follows is one T cell receptor beta chain and its context. Its antigen target is currently unknown. No per-base quality is available; no much larger clone lies one base away. The immunoSEQ assay at survey resolution was used to sequence TCRbeta rearrangements from genomic DNA. In the original analysis: In the TCR sequencing data, the smallest productive clonotype frequency that could be detected was 2.59 x 10-5. Analyses included only productive TCRbeta rearrangements, meaning complete and in-frame sequences. Simpson clonality, calculated in the immunoSEQ Analyzer version 3.0, was used as the measure of sample clonality. Clones were binned by frequency as very rare, small, medium, large (1-20%) or hyperexpanded (>20%). Generation probabilities were estimated with OLGA 1.2.3, V-gene circos plots were generated with VDJtools, specificities were searched for in VDJdb, and CDR3 motifs were identified with GLIPH. Sourced from immuneACCESS, this table was stored by TCRdb with only in-frame sequences that have V and J called. A share of the clones is absent; for the studies checked, an unresolved V gene accounts for under half, and the remainder has no known explanation. The V and J calls and clone size are taken from that table; D and trimming were inferred from the DNA. The sample contains some 45,000 clones, about 86% of them found a single time. The ten largest clonotypes hold roughly 2.5% of the sample.

The healthy control group was made up of fewer than 40 blood donors, and the Finnish Red Cross blood service supplied their buffy coats. All TCR-sequenced material derived from peripheral blood: patient blood samples and healthy donor buffy coats. Ficoll-Hypaque gradient centrifugation was used to isolate peripheral blood mononuclear cells. CD4+ cells were magnetically purified from the buffy coats of healthy controls. Genomic DNA was extracted with the Gentra Puregene Cell and Tissue kit and quantified on a Qubit 2.0 fluorometer. The germline V gene provides CDR1 SGDLS and CDR2 YYNGEE. The CDR3 goes from the cysteine to the phenylalanine over 13 residues. The sequence is cut down to CDR3 DNA, 39 bases in frame from base 1. V is clipped by 0 bases and J by 0 bases, and the sequence between their germline boundaries is 3 bases long. This sample was taken from a study of STAT5B mutations in CD4+ large granular lymphocyte leukemia (dated by TCRdb to 2021 to 2024). Looking at the study overall: Among healthy controls, the CDR3 'QG' motif was associated with a particular HLA allele. The study compared the TCRbeta repertoires of patients with CD4+ T-cell large granular lymphocyte leukemia against the TCRbeta repertoires of healthy blood donors. Flow cytometry performed on FACSCanto II or FACSVerse showed that the purified fractions had more than 95% purity among lymphocytes.

Broader findings and caveats from the paper: Main leukemic clonotypes were private to each patient, although 25% to 30% appeared at low frequency in other patients' non-leukemic repertoires. TRBV06-family usage was enriched among the top patient clones (8/27) compared with healthy controls (2/35). Data were not HLA-matched; higher clonality in CD4+ versus CD8+ T-LGLL could reflect the relatively small sample size. CD4-sorted patient repertoires appeared more clonal than healthy CD4+ repertoires, and this difference persisted after removing the putative leukemic clones.

This clonotype originated in a human donor in good health. Sequencing used CD4+ T cells from blood buffy coats. This sequence uses TRBV9 and TRBJ1-1, with the D gene uncertain. The nucleotides are TGTGCCAGCAGCGTAGCCCTGAACACTGAAGCTTTCTTT. This is translated as CASSVALNTEAFF.